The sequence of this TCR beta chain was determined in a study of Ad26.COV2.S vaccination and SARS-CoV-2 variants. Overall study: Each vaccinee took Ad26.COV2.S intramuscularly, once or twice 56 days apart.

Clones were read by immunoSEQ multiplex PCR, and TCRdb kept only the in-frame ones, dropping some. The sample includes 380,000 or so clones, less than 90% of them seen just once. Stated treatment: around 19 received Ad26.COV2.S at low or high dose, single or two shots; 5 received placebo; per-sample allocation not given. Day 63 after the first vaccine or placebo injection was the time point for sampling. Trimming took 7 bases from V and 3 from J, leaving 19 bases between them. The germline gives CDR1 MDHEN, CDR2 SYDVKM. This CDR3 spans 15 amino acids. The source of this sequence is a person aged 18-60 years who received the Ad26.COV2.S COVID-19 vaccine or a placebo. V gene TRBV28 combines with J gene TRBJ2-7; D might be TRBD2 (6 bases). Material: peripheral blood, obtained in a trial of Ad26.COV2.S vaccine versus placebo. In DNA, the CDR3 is TGTGCCAGCACCCCCCGCGGGACCGGCAACTACGAGCAGTACTTC. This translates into CASTPRGTGNYEQYF.